This TCR beta chain was profiled in a study of T cell responses to AZD1222 COVID-19 vaccine. Generated by immunoSEQ multiplex PCR, the TCRdb table keeps only in-frame clones and is missing some. In the table there are around 160,000 clones, around 94% of which are singletons. The source was peripheral blood, collected 28 days after the second AZD1222 dose. This TCR derives from an adult who received the AZD1222 COVID-19 vaccine.

This CDR3 reads CASSSRDRSPEQYF. CDR3 DNA sequence: TGTGCCAGCAGCAGCCGGGACAGGTCCCCCGAGCAGTACTTC. This rearrangement joins TRBV5-6 to TRBJ2-7, with 8 bases matching TRBD1. The CDR3 has 14 residues. The V segment lost 4 bases and the J segment 6 bases; nucleotides outside the gene matches: 9. CDR1 SGHDT and CDR2 YYEEEE come from the germline V gene.